These T cell receptor beta chains were read from a single sample in a study of T-cell memory formation after mild COVID-19. TCRdb fed the 5' RACE reads into MiXCR, producing one record per CDR3 protein. The sample lists about 350,000 distinct CDR3 sequences, about an eighth occurring once. Sequenced material: PBMCs or a T cell subset sorted from them (not recorded which). The source is a man in his late teens or twenties who had mild COVID-19 (a few samples of this study predate the infection). Cell type and time point are not known. Each CDR3 is given with its conserved first and last residue. The D gene is left open where the match is weak. The listing skips clone size in some rows; elsewhere it reads once, few, many or a size class.

NA | NA | TRBJ1-5 | 14 | TRBV4-3 | CASSQDLYGQPQHF | TGCGCCAGCAGCCAAGATCTTTATGGTCAGCCCCAGCATTTT
few | NA | TRBJ2-5 | 15 | TRBV27 | CASSLDALLQETQYF | TGTGCCAGCAGTTTAGATGCGCTGTTACAAGAGACCCAGTACTTC
few | TRBD1 | TRBJ2-7 | 13 | TRBV27 | CASRKQGAHEQYF | TGTGCCAGCAGAAAACAGGGGGCCCACGAGCAGTACTTC
many | TRBD2 | TRBJ2-3 | 17 | TRBV6-2/TRBV6-3 | CASSYPFPGGREDTQYF | TGTGCCAGCAGTTACCCCTTTCCGGGGGGTCGTGAAGATACGCAGTATTTT
many | NA | TRBJ2-2 | 13 | TRBV9 | CASGGANTGELFF | TGTGCCAGCGGGGGTGCGAACACCGGGGAGCTGTTTTTT
NA | NA | TRBJ1-1 | 13 | TRBV9 | CASSRRGNTEAFF | TGTGCCAGCAGCCGACGCGGGAACACTGAAGCTTTCTTT
NA | NA | TRBJ2-3 | 15 | TRBV7-9 | CASSPWGEITDTQYF | TGTGCCAGCAGCCCCTGGGGGGAAATCACAGATACGCAGTATTTT
NA | NA | TRBJ2-3 | 14 | TRBV6-1 | CASGGTHRTDTQYF | TGTGCCAGCGGCGGGACACATCGCACAGATACGCAGTATTTT
few | NA | TRBJ2-7 | 15 | TRBV7-9 | CASSLEAGRRYEQYF | TGTGCCAGCAGCTTAGAGGCAGGGCGACGCTACGAGCAGTACTTC
NA | NA | TRBJ1-2 | 16 | TRBV4-1 | CASSQEIWATNYGYTF | TGCGCCAGCAGCCAAGAAATATGGGCGACAAACTATGGCTACACCTTC
few | NA | TRBJ2-1 | 17 | TRBV5-1 | CASSSGSDSLPTNEQFF | TGCGCCAGCAGTTCCGGGTCCGACTCCCTACCGACCAATGAGCAGTTCTTC
NA | NA | TRBJ1-2 | 13 | TRBV28 | CASSFNGAFGYTF | TGTGCCAGCAGTTTCAATGGGGCCTTTGGCTACACCTTC
few | TRBD1 | TRBJ1-1 | 12 | TRBV6-1 | CASRSPGQKAFF | TGTGCCAGCAGATCCCCGGGACAGAAAGCTTTCTTT
many | TRBD2 | TRBJ2-3 | 17 | TRBV28 | CASKPGLAGGGTDTQYF | TGTGCCAGCAAACCGGGACTAGCGGGGGGAGGTACAGATACGCAGTATTTT
few | TRBD2 | TRBJ2-5 | 15 | TRBV24-1 | CATSDLTSGQETQYF | TGTGCCACCAGTGACCTGACTAGCGGGCAAGAGACCCAGTACTTC
many | NA | TRBJ1-5 | 12 | TRBV6-5 | CASSYSDGIPHF | TGTGCCAGCAGTTACTCGGACGGGATTCCGCATTTT
NA | TRBD1 | TRBJ1-2 | 16 | TRBV4-3 | CASSQETGSPPYGYTF | TGCGCCAGCAGCCAAGAGACAGGGAGTCCCCCCTATGGCTACACCTTC
many | NA | TRBJ1-1 | 14 | TRBV5-5 | CASSLLGPNTEAFF | TGTGCCAGCAGCTTGCTCGGCCCGAACACTGAAGCTTTCTTT
NA | NA | TRBJ1-2 | 13 | TRBV20-1 | CSASPNQNYGYTF | TGCAGTGCTTCACCTAACCAGAACTATGGCTACACCTTC
NA | TRBD1 | TRBJ1-6 | 14 | TRBV19 | CASSRYGTGSPLHF | TGTGCCAGTAGTAGATACGGGACAGGGTCACCCCTCCACTTT
few | TRBD1 | TRBJ2-4 | 13 | TRBV5-1 | CATATGESDIQYF | TGCGCCACCGCGACAGGGGAGAGCGACATTCAGTACTTC
NA | NA | TRBJ2-5 | 13 | TRBV6-6 | CAGGRTPQETQYF | TGTGCCGGCGGACGGACACCGCAAGAGACCCAGTACTTC
many | NA | TRBJ2-1 | 9 | TRBV7-3 | CAPAGEQFF | TGTGCCCCTGCGGGGGAGCAGTTCTTC
few | NA | TRBJ2-5 | 14 | TRBV7-3 | CASDERQGWETQYF | TGTGCCAGCGACGAAAGGCAGGGGTGGGAGACCCAGTACTTC
many | NA | TRBJ2-1 | 15 | TRBV12-3/TRBV12-4 | CASLKGRLANNEQFF | TGTGCCAGCCTTAAGGGAAGGCTGGCTAACAATGAGCAGTTCTTC
many | TRBD2 | TRBJ2-5 | 15 | TRBV4-2 | CASSQDYGGAETQYF | TGTGCCAGCAGCCAAGATTACGGGGGGGCAGAGACCCAGTACTTC
NA | TRBD1 | TRBJ2-5 | 13 | TRBV20-1 | CSARGSSQETQYF | TGCAGTGCCAGGGGGAGCTCCCAAGAGACCCAGTACTTC
many | TRBD1 | TRBJ1-1 | 14 | TRBV10-3 | CAISYLEGATEAFF | TGTGCCATCAGTTACTTGGAGGGGGCGACTGAAGCTTTCTTT
few | TRBD2 | TRBJ2-7 | 15 | TRBV20-1 | CSARPQRGPSYEQYF | TGCAGTGCTAGGCCACAGCGGGGACCTTCCTACGAGCAGTACTTC
few | TRBD1 | TRBJ2-2 | 14 | TRBV12-3/TRBV12-4 | CASRMGQLDGELFF | TGTGCCAGCAGGATGGGACAGTTGGACGGGGAGCTGTTTTTT
NA | NA | TRBJ2-5 | 12 | TRBV25-1 | CASSEYVETQYF | TGTGCCAGCAGTGAATATGTGGAGACCCAGTACTTC
few | NA | TRBJ2-5 | 12 | TRBV10-3 | CAISDPGETQYF | TGTGCCATCAGTGACCCCGGAGAGACCCAGTACTTC
few | TRBD1 | TRBJ1-1 | 15 | TRBV4-1 | CASSHDGTGATEAFF | TGCGCCAGCAGCCACGACGGGACAGGGGCCACTGAAGCTTTCTTT
few | NA | TRBJ1-6 | 14 | TRBV7-6 | CASSSQGRNSPLHF | TGTGCCAGCAGCTCACAGGGTCGTAATTCACCCCTCCACTTT
NA | NA | TRBJ2-1 | 17 | TRBV11-2 | CASSLRRVILSYNEQFF | TGTGCCAGCAGCTTACGCCGGGTTATTCTGTCCTACAATGAGCAGTTCTTC
many | NA | TRBJ1-1 | 12 | TRBV21-1 | CASSKGGTEAFF | TGTGCCAGCAGCAAAGGGGGCACTGAAGCTTTCTTT
NA | NA | TRBJ1-5 | 20 | TRBV4-2 | CASSQGSGSQGRGGNQPQHF | TGTGCCAGCAGCCAAGGATCCGGGTCACAGGGTCGGGGGGGCAATCAGCCCCAGCATTTT
NA | TRBD1 | TRBJ1-6 | 14 | TRBV7-3 | CASSQQGAASPLHF | TGTGCCAGCAGCCAACAGGGGGCTGCTTCACCCCTCCACTTT
NA | NA | TRBJ1-5 | 19 | TRBV6-6 | CASSQGTHINSNSNQPQHF | TGTGCCAGCAGCCAGGGGACCCACATCAACAGCAATAGCAATCAGCCCCAGCATTTT
few | TRBD2 | TRBJ2-2 | 15 | TRBV10-3 | CAIPGSSGYPGELFF | TGTGCCATCCCTGGGTCTAGCGGGTATCCCGGGGAGCTGTTTTTT
NA | NA | TRBJ1-2 | 15 | TRBV12-3/TRBV12-4 | CASTSGGGRIYGYTF | TGTGCCAGCACCTCCGGCGGGGGGCGGATCTATGGCTACACCTTC
NA | TRBD1 | TRBJ2-2 | 15 | TRBV27 | CASSRTGDWTGELFF | TGTGCCAGCAGTAGGACAGGGGATTGGACCGGGGAGCTGTTTTTT
NA | NA | TRBJ2-3 | 14 | TRBV5-4 | CASTGDFSTDTQYF | TGTGCCAGCACAGGGGATTTCAGCACAGATACGCAGTATTTT
NA | NA | TRBJ2-7 | 13 | TRBV25-1 | CASSNRVGYEQYF | TGTGCCAGCAGTAACAGGGTGGGATACGAGCAGTACTTC
NA | NA | TRBJ1-2 | 10 | TRBV6-1 | CASSLQGLIF | TGTGCCAGCAGTCTACAGGGCCTAATATTC
NA | NA | TRBJ1-2 | 15 | TRBV5-1 | CASSLEGGTGYGYTF | TGCGCCAGCAGCTTGGAGGGTGGGACCGGATATGGCTACACCTTC
NA | NA | TRBJ2-3 | 17 | TRBV21-1 | CASSKGELRGSTDTQYF | TGTGCCAGCAGCAAAGGGGAACTGCGGGGGAGCACAGATACGCAGTATTTT
NA | NA | TRBJ2-3 | 11 | TRBV6-5 | CASITGDTQYF | TGTGCCAGCATCACAGGGGATACGCAGTATTTT
NA | TRBD1 | TRBJ1-2 | 15 | TRBV2 | CASSETGQGAPGYTF | TGTGCCAGCAGTGAAACGGGACAGGGGGCGCCTGGCTACACCTTC
NA | NA | TRBJ2-2 | 15 | TRBV20-1 | CSAPLSGGVTGELFF | TGCAGTGCACCACTATCGGGTGGCGTGACCGGGGAGCTGTTTTTT
NA | TRBD2 | TRBJ2-3 | 18 | TRBV5-8 | CASSLEYSGGSSTDTQYF | TGTGCCAGCAGCTTGGAGTATAGCGGGGGGTCGAGCACAGATACGCAGTATTTT
few | NA | TRBJ1-4 | 14 | TRBV7-2 | CASSPEAYPEKLFF | TGTGCCAGCAGCCCTGAGGCGTACCCCGAAAAACTGTTTTTT
NA | NA | TRBJ1-1 | 15 | TRBV2 | CASSELGWENTEAFF | TGTGCCAGCAGTGAACTGGGGTGGGAGAACACTGAAGCTTTCTTT
few | TRBD1 | TRBJ2-5 | 15 | TRBV18 | CASSPPGTGQETQYF | TGTGCCAGCTCACCGCCCGGGACAGGCCAAGAGACCCAGTACTTC
many | TRBD2 | TRBJ2-2 | 17 | TRBV9 | CASSDVAGAFNTGELFF | TGTGCCAGCAGCGACGTAGCGGGGGCCTTCAACACCGGGGAGCTGTTTTTT
NA | TRBD2 | TRBJ2-5 | 15 | TRBV12-5 | CASGAETGTSRPQYF | TGTGCTAGTGGAGCCGAAACCGGGACTAGCCGCCCCCAGTACTTC
few | TRBD2 | TRBJ2-7 | 15 | TRBV20-1 | CSAPNGLAGESEQYF | TGCAGTGCCCCCAACGGGCTAGCGGGGGAATCCGAGCAGTACTTC
many | NA | TRBJ2-3 | 14 | TRBV6-2/TRBV6-3 | CASSPSGAADTQYF | TGTGCCAGCAGCCCCTCGGGGGCAGCAGATACGCAGTATTTT
NA | TRBD2 | TRBJ2-7 | 15 | TRBV12-3/TRBV12-4 | CASSRTSGRVYEQYF | TGTGCCAGCAGCAGGACTAGCGGGAGGGTCTACGAGCAGTACTTC